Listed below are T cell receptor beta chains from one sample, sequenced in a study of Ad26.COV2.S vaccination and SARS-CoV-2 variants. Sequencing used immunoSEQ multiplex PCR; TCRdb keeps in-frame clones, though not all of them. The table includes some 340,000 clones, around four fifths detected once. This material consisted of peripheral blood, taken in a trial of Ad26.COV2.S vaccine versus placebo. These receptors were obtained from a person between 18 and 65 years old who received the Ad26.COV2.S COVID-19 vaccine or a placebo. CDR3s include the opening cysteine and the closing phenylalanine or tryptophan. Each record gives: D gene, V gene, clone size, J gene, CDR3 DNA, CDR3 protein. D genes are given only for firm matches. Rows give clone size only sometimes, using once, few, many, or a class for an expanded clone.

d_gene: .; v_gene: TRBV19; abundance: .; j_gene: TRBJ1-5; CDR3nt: TGTGCCAGTAGTATAGGGGATAGCAATCAGCCCCAGCATTTT; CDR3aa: CASSIGDSNQPQHF
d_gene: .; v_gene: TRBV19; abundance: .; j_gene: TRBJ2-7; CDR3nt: TGTGCCAGTACCTTGGGACCCGGGCGGCAGCAGTACTTC; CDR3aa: CASTLGPGRQQYF
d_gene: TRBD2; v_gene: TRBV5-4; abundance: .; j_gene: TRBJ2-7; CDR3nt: TGTGCCAGCAGCTTACCGTCAGCGGGGGGGCCGAGTGAGCAGTACTTC; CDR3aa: CASSLPSAGGPSEQYF
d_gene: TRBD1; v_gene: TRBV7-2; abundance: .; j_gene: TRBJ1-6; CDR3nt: TGTGCCAGCAGCGCAGAAGGGGGCGGGTTATCACCCCTCCACTTT; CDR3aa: CASSAEGGGLSPLHF
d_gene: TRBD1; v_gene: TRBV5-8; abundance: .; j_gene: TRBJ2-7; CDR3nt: TGTGCCAGCAGCAACGGACAGGGGTACGAGCAGTACTTC; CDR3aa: CASSNGQGYEQYF
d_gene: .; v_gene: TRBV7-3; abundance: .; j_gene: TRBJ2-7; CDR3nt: TGTGCCAGCAGCTCCGGGACTCAAAGCGAGCAGTACTTC; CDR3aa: CASSSGTQSEQYF
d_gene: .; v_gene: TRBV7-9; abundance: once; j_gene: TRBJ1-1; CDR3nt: TGTGCCAGCAGCCGGGCTCGGGAAGCTTTCTTT; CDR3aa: CASSRAREAFF
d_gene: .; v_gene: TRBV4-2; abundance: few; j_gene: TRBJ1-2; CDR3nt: TGTGCCAGCAGCCAAGCGGGGATTGGGGGCTATGGCTACACCTTC; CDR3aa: CASSQAGIGGYGYTF
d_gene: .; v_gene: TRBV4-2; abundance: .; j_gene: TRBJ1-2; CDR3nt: TGTGCCAGCAGCCCAGCCGGGACCGAATATGGCTACACCTTC; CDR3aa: CASSPAGTEYGYTF
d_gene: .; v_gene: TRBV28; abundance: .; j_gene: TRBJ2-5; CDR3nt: TGTGCCAGCAGGAAGGGGGGGCGCAAAGAGACCCAGTACTTC; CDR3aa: CASRKGGRKETQYF
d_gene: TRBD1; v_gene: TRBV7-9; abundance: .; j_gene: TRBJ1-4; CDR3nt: TGTGCCAGCAGCTCGGGACAGATAAATGAAAAACTGTTTTTT; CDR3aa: CASSSGQINEKLFF
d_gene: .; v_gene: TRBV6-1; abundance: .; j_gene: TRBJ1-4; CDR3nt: TGTGCCAGCAGTGAAGAACTCTCGAATGAAAAACTGTTTTTT; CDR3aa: CASSEELSNEKLFF
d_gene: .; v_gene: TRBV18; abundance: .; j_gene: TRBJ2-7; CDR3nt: TGTGCCAGCTCACCAGGGGGGGCAGGGCTATACTTC; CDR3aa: CASSPGGAGLYF
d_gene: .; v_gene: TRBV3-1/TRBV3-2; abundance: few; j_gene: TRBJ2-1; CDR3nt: TGTGCCAGCAGCCAAGCGTATGACCTCTACAATGAGCAGTTCTTC; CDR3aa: CASSQAYDLYNEQFF
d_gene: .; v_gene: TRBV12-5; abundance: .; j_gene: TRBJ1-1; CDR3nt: TGTGCTAGTGGTTTGGACTCTTCTGGATTTTTAATGAACACTGAAGCTTTCTTT; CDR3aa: CASGLDSSGFLMNTEAFF
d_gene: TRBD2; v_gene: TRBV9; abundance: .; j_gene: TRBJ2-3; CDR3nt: TGTGCCAGCAGCGGGGCGACTAGCCGGCGCACAGATACGCAGTATTTT; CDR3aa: CASSGATSRRTDTQYF
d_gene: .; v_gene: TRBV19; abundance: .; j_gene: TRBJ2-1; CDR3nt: TGTGCCAGCAAAATGGCTAGCCGGTACTACAATGAGCAGTTCTTC; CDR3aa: CASKMASRYYNEQFF